This T cell receptor beta chain comes out of a study of blood T cell repertoires in COVID-19 (TCRdb year 2020). For the study in its entirety: Samples from collaborators originated in the United States, Italy and Spain and spanned both the acute and convalescent phases of COVID-19. The material from the prospective study consisted of cDNA or gDNA derived from T cells, B-cell-depleted T cells, or PBMCs. Subjects who had been exposed to COVID-19, were actively infected with it, or had recovered from it provided the deeply sampled blood TCRbeta repertoires that made up the dataset. The repertoires were released in a freely available public database meant as a resource for research on the immune response to SARS-CoV-2. Samples came from the ongoing ImmuneRACE study (first 160 participants) plus 1,254 subjects from 6 global collaborators. Nearly every sample came with metadata listing a de-identified subject ID, COVID-19 status, age in years and sex. Where HLA class I and class II types were available, the types were taken from metadata supplied by the sample provider, not from assay-based typing.

Here is what the overall study found, with its caveats: How much clinical and demographic metadata was included differed by source and by participant, and the metadata was provided uncurated.

The immunoSEQ Assay, a bias-controlled multiplex PCR, was used to amplify TCRbeta CDR3 regions from genomic DNA. The published analysis was carried out like this. The number of nucleated cells in each sample was estimated by amplification of reference gene primers within the assay. To quantify the absolute abundance of each unique TCRbeta CDR3 rearrangement, sequence reads were collapsed and filtered. Productive Simpson clonality was computed per sample as the square root of Simpson's diversity index over productive rearrangements. The source is immuneACCESS, and TCRdb retained only in-frame sequences with V and J called. Part of the clones is not carried over; for the studies checked, unresolved V genes explain less than half of this, and the remainder is unexplained. From that table come the V and J calls and clone size; the DNA was used to work out D and trimming. For this sample the table gives 200,000 to 300,000 clones, of which about nine tenths were detected only once. Approximately 4.3% of the sample belongs to the ten largest clones.

Another Seattle source contributed samples from volunteer blood donors who had recovered from COVID-19. Collaborating institutions collected whole blood in K2EDTA tubes following their own protocols. Collaborator samples were shipped for TCRbeta analysis as frozen whole blood, isolated PBMCs, or DNA extracted from either sample type. This clone was observed many times. Which antigen it targets is not known. No base qualities exist here, and no much larger clone lies one base off it. According to the germline V gene, CDR1 reads SGHDT and CDR2 reads YYEEEE. Measured from the cysteine to the phenylalanine, the CDR3 is 12 residues long. The sequence is cut down to CDR3 DNA, 36 bases in frame from base 1. V was cut back by 3 bases and J by 5 bases, leaving a gap of 8 bases between them.

Sequenced material: peripheral blood. The chain joins TRBV5-6 to TRBJ2-5; confidence is insufficient to name the D gene. The TCR was taken from a man in his sixties who had recovered from COVID-19. The DNA sequence is given as TGTGCCAGCAGCTCGGGTTTGGAGACCCAGTACTTC. It translates to CASSSGLETQYF.